Below, 15 T cell receptor beta chains from the same sample are listed, as sequenced in a study of blood T cell repertoires in COVID-19. Profiled with immunoSEQ multiplex PCR; TCRdb holds only in-frame clones, not every one. There are around 340,000 clones in the sample; 80% to 90% occur only once, and roughly 4.2% lies in the top ten. Source material: PBMCs or T cells enriched from blood (not recorded which). The receptors originated from a woman aged 40 to 50 with acute COVID-19.

The chain links TRBV4-2 to TRBJ1-1; 8 positions agree with TRBD1. Trimming took 4 bases from V and 5 from J; bases not matched to a gene: 9. CDR1 is LGHNA, CDR2 YNFKEQ, per germline. This CDR3 contains 15 residues. CDR3 sequence: CASSLENTGGTEAFF. The CDR3, as DNA: TGTGCCAGCAGCCTCGAAAATACAGGGGGTACTGAAGCTTTCTTT.

This rearrangement joins TRBV5-4 to TRBJ2-2; 9 positions match TRBD2. CDR1 and CDR2 (germline): SGHNT, YYREEE (reference sequence). V shed 3 bases, J shed 5 bases, and the junction held 5 bases outside the gene matches. CDR3 length: 15 amino acids. The chain's CDR3 is CASSWTSAGTGELFF. In DNA, the CDR3 is TGTGCCAGCAGCTGGACTAGCGCGGGTACCGGGGAGCTGTTTTTT.

J is TRBJ2-5 and V is TRBV18; D ambiguous. Between the trimmed V and J ends, which lost 3 bases and 3 bases, there was a span of 11 bases. The V gene's germline CDR1 is KGHSH and CDR2 LQKENI. The CDR3 runs to 14 residues. The CDR3 spells CASSPVALEETQYF. The CDR3 DNA sequence: TGTGCCAGCTCACCCGTGGCTCTCGAAGAGACCCAGTACTTC. Full variable domain (missing parts from reference TRBV18 and TRBJ2-5): NAGVMQNPRHLVRRRGQEARLRCSPMKGHSHVYWYRQLPEEGLKFMVYLQKENIIDESGMPKERFSAEFPKEGPSILRIQQVVRGDSAAYFCASSPVALEETQYFGPGTRLLVL.

This clone has just one count. The J gene is TRBJ2-1, the V gene TRBV6-5; 10 bases match TRBD2. The trim removed 6 bases at V and 4 bases at J, leaving 6 bases unmatched. CDR1 and CDR2 from the germline V gene are MNHEY and SVGAGI. This CDR3 region has 15 residues. Written as DNA, the CDR3 is TGTGCCAGCAGGGGGACTAGCGAGGTTTACAATGAGCAGTTCTTC. It is translated as CASRGTSEVYNEQFF.

This sequence joins TRBV27 and TRBJ1-2, with 7 bases aligning to TRBD1. V shed 7 bases, J shed 2 bases, and the junction held 4 bases outside the gene matches. The length of the CDR3 is 13 residues. Germline CDR1 reads MNHEY; CDR2 reads SMNVEV (reference sequence). The CDR3 region has the DNA TGTGCCAGCAAACCGGACAGGAACTATGGCTACACCTTC. Translation gives CASKPDRNYGYTF.

V gene TRBV24-1 combines with J gene TRBJ1-2, with 9 bases aligning to TRBD1. Germline values: CDR1 KGHDR, CDR2 SFDVKD. The CDR3 runs 14 residues. The V gene end was trimmed by 7 bases and the J gene end by 3 bases; junction bases not matched to a gene: 5. The CDR3 nucleotides read TGTGCCACCAGACAGGGGGCGGGAGACTATGGCTACACCTTC. Translation gives CATRQGAGDYGYTF.

The V gene is TRBV9, the J gene TRBJ2-1; TRBD1 is a possible D gene (6 bases). The CDR3 length is 14 residues. Per the germline V gene, CDR1 is SGDLS and CDR2 is YYNGEE. The ends were cut back, 0 bases at V and 10 bases at J, with 14 bases in the middle. The CDR3 here is CASSVDSPQGEQFF. In DNA, the CDR3 is TGTGCCAGCAGCGTAGATAGCCCCCAGGGGGAGCAGTTCTTC. The variable domain in full, with the rest retrieved from reference TRBV9 and TRBJ2-1, is DSGVTQTPKHLITATGQRVTLRCSPRSGDLSVYWYQQSLDQGLQFLIQYYNGEERAKGNILERFSAQQFPDLHSELNLSSLELGDSALYFCASSVDSPQGEQFFGPGTRLTVL.

The chain recombines TRBV25-1 with TRBJ2-3; 8 positions agree with TRBD2. The CDR3 is made up of 16 amino acids. Looked up from germline, CDR1 is MGHDK and CDR2 is SYGVNS. Trimming removed 7 bases from V and 2 bases from J; junction bases left unmatched: 11. The CDR3 protein is CASTNPGSGNTDTQYF. As DNA, the CDR3 is TGTGCCAGCACCAACCCCGGTAGCGGGAACACAGATACGCAGTATTTT.

The rearrangement links TRBV18 to TRBJ1-3, with D maybe TRBD1 (5 bases). This CDR3 has 15 residues. Trimming cost V 2 bases and J 2 bases, with 10 bases left between them. Germline CDR1 reads KGHSH; CDR2 reads LQKENI. For the CDR3, the DNA is TGTGCCAGCTCACCATCCAGGGCTACTGGAAACACCATATATTTT. It specifies CASSPSRATGNTIYF.

Comments on this clone: Because it lacks the conserved phenylalanine or tryptophan at the end, this CDR3 is likely a read error. The DNA is omitted, as the CDR3 cannot be located on it reliably, and the CDR3 follows TCRdb's listing. The rearrangement joins TRBV6-5 to TRBJ1-2. The length of the CDR3 is 13 amino acids, counting both ends. The germline CDR1 and CDR2 sequences are MNHEY and SVGAGI. The CDR3 sequence is CASSYSTGGRRYL.

This chain links TRBV7-8 with TRBJ1-5; unclear D gene. This CDR3 comprises 12 residues. Germline CDR1 is SGHVS and CDR2 is FQNEAQ. Trimming left V 6 bases short and J 1 base short, with 4 bases between. The CDR3 DNA is TGTGCCAGCAGTCAGAGCAATCAGCCCCAGCATTTT. This translates into CASSQSNQPQHF.

The rearrangement links TRBV11-2 to TRBJ2-5; 10 bases fit TRBD1. The CDR3 length is 15 residues. Germline V gene lookup returns CDR1 SGHAT and CDR2 FQNNGV. J gave up 4 bases and V 6 bases, and 8 bases lay outside the gene matches. CDR3 in DNA: TGTGCCAGCAGTCCAGGACAGGGGGATAGAGAGACCCAGTACTTC. It is translated as CASSPGQGDRETQYF.

The chain joins TRBV27 to TRBJ1-5, with 8 bases matching TRBD1. The CDR3 extends over 20 amino acids. The V gene end was trimmed by 4 bases and the J gene end by 5 bases; junction bases not matched to a gene: 22. The germline CDR1 and CDR2 sequences are MNHEY and SMNVEV (reference sequence). CDR3: CASSSRTKAGGGSRYQPQHF. The CDR3 coding sequence is TGTGCCAGCAGTTCTCGTACGAAGGCAGGGGGCGGTTCTAGGTATCAGCCCCAGCATTTT.

V gene TRBV4-1 combines with J gene TRBJ1-2; 10 bases map to TRBD1. Germline-derived CDR1 and CDR2 are MGHRA and YSYEKL. Losses at the gene ends were 0 bases for V and 4 bases for J; bases not matched to a gene: 8. CDR3 length: 17 residues. For the CDR3, the DNA is TGCGCCAGCAGCCAAGACAGACAGGGGGCGCGTACCTATGGCTACACCTTC. This sequence encodes CASSQDRQGARTYGYTF.

J is TRBJ1-5 and V is TRBV27; 7 bases are a match to TRBD1. The CDR3 covers 15 residues. Germline V CDR1 and CDR2: MNHEY, SMNVEV (reference sequence). Unmatched junction bases numbered 12, after V lost 6 bases and J lost 7 bases. The CDR3 sequence is CASSPGAGGGQPQHF. The DNA for the CDR3 is TGTGCCAGCAGCCCAGGGGCAGGGGGAGGCCAGCCCCAGCATTTT.